This T cell receptor (beta chain) was sequenced in a study of human T cells and chemical hapten exposure. This clonotype was observed a few times. Germline V gene data show CDR1 as SGHDN and CDR2 as FVKESK. V dropped 4 bases and J dropped 7 bases, with 16 bases sitting between them. This CDR3 region has 14 residues. Indicated time point: patch test 1, 2 weeks after DPC sensitization. Documented treatment: therapeutic diphenylcyclopropenone sensitization with weekly scalp DPC. A single record per CDR3 protein comes from TCRdb applying MiXCR to the RACE reads. The top ten hold 1.5% to 1.7% of the sample, which has approximately 80,000 distinct CDR3 sequences, approximately 8% seen once.

V is TRBV14 and J is TRBJ1-1; D call uncertain. The material was whole blood, obtained in connection with sensitization to the hapten diphenylcyclopropenone (DPC). The TCR sequence derives from a young woman with alopecia areata. Some clones in this sample may be carry-over from other donors' samples. CDR3 in amino acids: CASSRQIGGVEAFF. The CDR3 coding sequence is TGTGCCAGCAGCCGTCAGATAGGAGGAGTTGAAGCTTTCTTT.